This T cell receptor (beta chain) was profiled in a study of T cell repertoires in cytomegalovirus infection. The study's findings and limits: HLA-C-restricted TCR beta clonotypes specific for CMV led the ex vivo response.

V dropped 2 bases and J dropped 2; count of bases not matched to a gene: 1. This CDR3 has 14 residues. Germline CDR1 and CDR2: MDHEN and SYDVKM. MiXCR was run by TCRdb on the reads, yielding one entry per CDR3 protein. The sample yields around 280,000 distinct CDR3 sequences, around 9.6% seen once. This clonotype was detected ten times or more. The target antigen is unknown. Sequenced sample: PBMCs. The sequence derives from a human donor in good health (CMV status not recorded). Some clones in this sample may be carry-over from other donors' samples. The chain recombines TRBV28 with TRBJ2-3; the match to TRBD2 covers 7 bases. CDR3 amino acids: CASSLAGDTDTQYF. CDR3 nucleotides: TGTGCCAGCAGTTTAGCGGGGGACACAGATACGCAGTATTTT.